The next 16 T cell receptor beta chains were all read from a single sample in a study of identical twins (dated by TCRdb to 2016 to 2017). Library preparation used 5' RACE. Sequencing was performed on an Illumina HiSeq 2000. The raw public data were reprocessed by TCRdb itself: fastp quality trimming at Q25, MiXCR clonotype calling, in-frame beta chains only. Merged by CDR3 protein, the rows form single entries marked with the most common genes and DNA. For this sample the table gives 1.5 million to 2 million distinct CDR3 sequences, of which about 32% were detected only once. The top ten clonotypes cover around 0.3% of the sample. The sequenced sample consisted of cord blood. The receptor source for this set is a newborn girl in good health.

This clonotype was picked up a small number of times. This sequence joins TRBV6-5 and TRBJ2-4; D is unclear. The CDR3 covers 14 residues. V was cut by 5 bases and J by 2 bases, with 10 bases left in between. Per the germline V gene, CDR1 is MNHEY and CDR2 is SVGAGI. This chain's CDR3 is CASSPRSSKNIQYF. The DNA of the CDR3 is TGTGCCAGCAGTCCCCGGAGTTCCAAAAACATTCAGTACTTC.

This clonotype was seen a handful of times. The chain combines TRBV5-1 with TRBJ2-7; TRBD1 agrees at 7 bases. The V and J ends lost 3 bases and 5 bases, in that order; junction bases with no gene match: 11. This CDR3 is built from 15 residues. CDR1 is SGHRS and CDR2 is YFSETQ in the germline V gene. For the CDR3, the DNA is TGCGCCAGCAGCTCTCGGGACAGTGGGACGGACGAGCAGTACTTC. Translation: CASSSRDSGTDEQYF.

Written as DNA, the CDR3 is TGTGCCAGCAGTCCGAGACAGCCAAGGGGCTATGGCTACACCTTC. Translation: CASSPRQPRGYGYTF. The rearrangement links TRBV12-3 or TRBV12-4 to TRBJ1-2; possible D gene TRBD1, 5 bases. The CDR3 loop spans 15 amino acids. V was pared by 5 bases and J by 4 bases, with 17 bases between.

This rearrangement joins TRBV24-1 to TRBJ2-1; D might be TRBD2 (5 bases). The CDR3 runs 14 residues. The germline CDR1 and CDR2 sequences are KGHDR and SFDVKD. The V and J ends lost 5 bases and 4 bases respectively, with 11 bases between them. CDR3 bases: TGTGCCACCAGTGGAGCCCCGGGGTACAATGAGCAGTTCTTC. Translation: CATSGAPGYNEQFF.

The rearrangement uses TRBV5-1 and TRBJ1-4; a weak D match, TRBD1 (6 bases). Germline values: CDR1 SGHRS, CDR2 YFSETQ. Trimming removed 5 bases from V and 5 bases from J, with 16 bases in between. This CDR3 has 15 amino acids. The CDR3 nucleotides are TGCGCCAGCAGACAGCTGACAGGACGGAATGAAAAACTGTTTTTT. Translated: CASRQLTGRNEKLFF.

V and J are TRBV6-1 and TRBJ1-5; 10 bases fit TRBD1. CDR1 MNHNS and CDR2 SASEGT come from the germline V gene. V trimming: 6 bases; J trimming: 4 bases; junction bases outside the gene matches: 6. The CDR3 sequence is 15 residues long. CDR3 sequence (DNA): TGTGCCAGCAGATTGACAGGGGGCGGTAATCAGCCCCAGCATTTT. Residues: CASRLTGGGNQPQHF.

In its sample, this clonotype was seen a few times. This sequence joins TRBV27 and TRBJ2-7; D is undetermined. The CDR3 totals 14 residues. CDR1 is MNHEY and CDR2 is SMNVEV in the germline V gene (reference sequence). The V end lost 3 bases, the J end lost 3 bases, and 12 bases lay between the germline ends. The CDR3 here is CASSFHRQNYEQYF. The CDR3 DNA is TGTGCCAGCAGTTTTCATCGTCAGAACTACGAGCAGTACTTC.

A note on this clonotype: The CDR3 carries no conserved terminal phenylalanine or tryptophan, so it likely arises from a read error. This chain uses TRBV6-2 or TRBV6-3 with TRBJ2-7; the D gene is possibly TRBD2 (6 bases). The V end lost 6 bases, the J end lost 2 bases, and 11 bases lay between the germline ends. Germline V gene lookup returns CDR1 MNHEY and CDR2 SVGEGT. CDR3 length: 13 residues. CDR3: CASRSGYTYEQYI. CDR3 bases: TGTGCCAGCAGGAGCGGGTACACCTACGAGCAGTACATC.

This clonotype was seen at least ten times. The CDR3 reads CSVEELRGGYTF. CDR3 DNA sequence: TGCAGCGTTGAAGAGCTCAGGGGCGGCTACACCTTC. The J gene is TRBJ1-2, the V gene TRBV29-1; maybe TRBD1 (6 bases). The CDR3 loop spans 12 amino acids. Germline CDR1 and CDR2: SQVTM and ANQGSEA. V gave up 0 bases and J gave up 8 bases, with 10 bases separating them.

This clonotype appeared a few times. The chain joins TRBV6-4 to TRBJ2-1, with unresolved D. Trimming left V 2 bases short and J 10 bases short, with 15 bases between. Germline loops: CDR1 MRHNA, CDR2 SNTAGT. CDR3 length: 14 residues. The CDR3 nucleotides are TGTGCCAGCAGTGACACCAAATCTAGAGGCGAGCAGTTCTTC. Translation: CASSDTKSRGEQFF.

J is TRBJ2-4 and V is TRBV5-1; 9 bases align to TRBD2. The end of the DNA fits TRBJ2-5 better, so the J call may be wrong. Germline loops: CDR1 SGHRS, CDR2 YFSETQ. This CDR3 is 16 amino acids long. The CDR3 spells CASSSQTSGLQETQYF. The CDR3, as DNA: TGCGCCAGCAGCTCCCAGACTAGCGGCCTCCAAGAGACCCAGTACTTC.

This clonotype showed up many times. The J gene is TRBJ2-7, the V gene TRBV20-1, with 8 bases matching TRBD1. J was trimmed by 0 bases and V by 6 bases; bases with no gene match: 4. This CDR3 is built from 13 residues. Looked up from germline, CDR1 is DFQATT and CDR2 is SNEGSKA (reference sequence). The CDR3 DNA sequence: TGCAGTGCCGACAGGGGTTACTCCTACGAGCAGTACTTC. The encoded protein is CSADRGYSYEQYF.

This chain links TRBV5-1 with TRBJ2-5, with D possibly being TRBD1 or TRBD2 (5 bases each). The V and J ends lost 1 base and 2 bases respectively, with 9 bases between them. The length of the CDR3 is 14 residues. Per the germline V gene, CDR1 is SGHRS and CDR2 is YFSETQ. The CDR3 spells CASSLMGEQETQYF. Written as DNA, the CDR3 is TGCGCCAGCAGCTTGATGGGGGAGCAAGAGACCCAGTACTTC.

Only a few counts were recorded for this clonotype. The CDR3 DNA sequence: TGTGCCACCAGTGATTCCACCTCGATGCACTACACCGGGGAGCTGTTTTTT. It encodes CATSDSTSMHYTGELFF. The genes are TRBV24-1 and TRBJ2-2, with D uncertain. The CDR3 is 17 amino acids. Trimming left V 2 bases short and J 3 bases short, with 15 bases between. Germline V lookup: CDR1 KGHDR, CDR2 SFDVKD.

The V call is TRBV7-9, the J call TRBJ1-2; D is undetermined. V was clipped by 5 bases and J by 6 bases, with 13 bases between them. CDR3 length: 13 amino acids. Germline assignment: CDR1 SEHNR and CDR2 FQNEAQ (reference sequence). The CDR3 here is CASSVNPYDGYTF. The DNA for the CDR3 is TGTGCCAGCAGCGTAAACCCCTACGATGGCTACACCTTC.

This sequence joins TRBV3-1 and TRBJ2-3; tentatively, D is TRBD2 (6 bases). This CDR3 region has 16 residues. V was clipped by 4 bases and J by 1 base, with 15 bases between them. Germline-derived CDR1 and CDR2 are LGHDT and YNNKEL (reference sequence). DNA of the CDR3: TGTGCCAGCAGCCGATCTAGCGAAACTCGCACAGATACGCAGTATTTT. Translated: CASSRSSETRTDTQYF.